This T cell receptor beta chain was sequenced for a study of T cell changes during pregnancy in multiple sclerosis. TCRdb's table, derived via immunoSEQ multiplex PCR, lists solely in-frame clones and lacks some. This table has 120,000 or so clones, approximately 93% appearing once. Sequencing was performed on peripheral blood, taken before pregnancy. This sequence originates from a female donor with multiple sclerosis, enrolled in a pregnancy study.

CDR3 nucleotides: TGTGCCAGCAGCTTAGTGGGAGACGGGGAGCTGTTTTTT. It is translated as CASSLVGDGELFF. The V and J genes are TRBV7-9 and TRBJ2-2; perhaps TRBD2 as D (5 bases). The CDR3 extends over 13 amino acids. Germline CDR1 is SEHNR and CDR2 is FQNEAQ (reference sequence). V was clipped by 1 base and J by 7 bases, with 7 bases between them. Full variable domain (outside the CDR3, taken from reference TRBV7-9 and TRBJ2-2): DTGVSQNPRHKITKRGQNVTFRCDPISEHNRLYWYRQTLGQGPEFLTYFQNEAQLEKSRLLSDRFSAERPKGSFSTLEIQRTEQGDSAMYLCASSLVGDGELFFGEGSRLTVL.